A selection of T cell receptor beta chains follows, all from one sample in a study of cytomegalovirus exposure and HLA in healthy donors. Generated by immunoSEQ multiplex PCR, the TCRdb table keeps only in-frame clones and is missing some. The sample has approximately 170,000 clones, about 71% seen once. The sample taken for sequencing was PBMCs. These receptors all stem from a man in his forties or fifties in good health and CMV-seronegative. Both conserved end residues are part of each CDR3. A D gene is named only where the DNA matches it firmly. A row's size may be missing; if present it is once, few, many or a size class.

J gene,V gene,D gene,clone size,CDR3 DNA,CDR3 protein
TRBJ2-7,TRBV4-1,NA,NA,TGCGCCAGCAGCCAGCGGATAGGAGGCGACGAGCAGTACTTC,CASSQRIGGDEQYF
TRBJ2-7,TRBV5-5,TRBD1,NA,TGTGCCAGCAGCTTGGACGACAGGGTACTGTCCTACGAGCAGTACTTC,CASSLDDRVLSYEQYF
TRBJ2-3,TRBV9,NA,NA,TGTGCCAGCAGCGTCGAGGCCGGCACAGATACGCAGTATTTT,CASSVEAGTDTQYF
TRBJ2-5,TRBV5-1,NA,NA,TGCGCCAGCAGCCCCGCCCAGGGGTACGAAACCCAGTACTTC,CASSPAQGYETQYF
TRBJ2-7,TRBV5-1,TRBD1,NA,TGCGCCAGCAGCTCGACAGGGGACTACGAGCAGTACTTC,CASSSTGDYEQYF
TRBJ1-5,TRBV19,TRBD1,NA,TGTGCCAGTAGTATTGACAGGGTAGTAAATCAGCCCCAGCATTTT,CASSIDRVVNQPQHF
TRBJ2-7,TRBV27,TRBD1,NA,TGTGCCAGCAGTTCACGATGGACAGGGGGATACCTCTCCTACGAGCAGTACTTC,CASSSRWTGGYLSYEQYF
TRBJ2-1,TRBV5-1,NA,NA,TGCGCCAGCAGCGACAGGCTTGACAATGAGCAGTTCTTC,CASSDRLDNEQFF
TRBJ1-2,TRBV2,TRBD1,NA,TGTGCCAGCAGGCCGACAGGGTTTAACTATGGCTACACCTTC,CASRPTGFNYGYTF
TRBJ2-2,TRBV6-1,NA,NA,TGTGCCAGCAGTGAAAGCGACACCGGGGAGCTGTTTTTT,CASSESDTGELFF
TRBJ1-1,TRBV6-5,NA,NA,TGTGCCAGCAGTTACGCCAGAAGGAGTAGAAACACTGAAGCTTTCTTT,CASSYARRSRNTEAFF
TRBJ1-1,TRBV10-2,NA,NA,TGCGCCGGCAGCAGGGCAGGGATGAACACTGAAGCTTTCTTT,CAGSRAGMNTEAFF
TRBJ2-7,TRBV6-6,TRBD1,NA,TGTGCCAGCAGTGATCCGGGACAGGGAATATACGAGCAGTACTTC,CASSDPGQGIYEQYF
TRBJ2-2,TRBV7-9,NA,once,TGTGCCAGCAGCCTTAGCGGAAACACCGGGGAGCTGTTTTTT,CASSLSGNTGELFF
TRBJ2-1,TRBV2,TRBD2,NA,TGTGCCAGCAGTGCTCAGCGGGGGGGTTACAATGAGCAGTTCTTC,CASSAQRGGYNEQFF
TRBJ2-1,TRBV7-2,TRBD1,few,TGTGCCAGCAGCGCCACAGGGGGACCATACAATGAGCAGTTCTTC,CASSATGGPYNEQFF
TRBJ2-7,TRBV5-6,NA,few,TGTGCCAGCAGCCTGAGCTCCTACGAGCAGTACTTC,CASSLSSYEQYF
TRBJ2-1,TRBV5-1,NA,NA,TGCGCCAGCAGCTTGGTGACAGAATACAATGAGCAGTTCTTC,CASSLVTEYNEQFF
TRBJ1-1,TRBV5-6,TRBD1,few,TGTGCCAGCAGCCATATACAGGGGACTGAAGCTTTCTTT,CASSHIQGTEAFF
TRBJ1-2,TRBV5-4,NA,NA,TGTGCCAGCAGCTTAGACAGGATCTATGGCTACACCTTC,CASSLDRIYGYTF
TRBJ1-5,TRBV10-1,NA,NA,TGCGCCAGCAGTGATAAGCGGGACACCTTTCAGCCCCAGCATTTT,CASSDKRDTFQPQHF
TRBJ2-1,TRBV5-1,NA,NA,TGCGCCAGCAGCTTGAAATTCTATGAGCAGTTCTTC,CASSLKFYEQFF
TRBJ2-2,TRBV6-4,NA,NA,TGTGCCAGCACCCCAGAGGTCGCAAGGGGTTACACCGGGGAGCTGTTTTTT,CASTPEVARGYTGELFF
TRBJ1-5,TRBV6-1,TRBD1,few,TGTGCCAGCAGTGGCCGGGACAGGGGGCTTGGAAATCAGCCCCAGCATTTT,CASSGRDRGLGNQPQHF
TRBJ2-7,TRBV4-2,TRBD2,NA,TGTGCCAGCAGCCAAGGCGGGGGGCCAACCTACGAGCAGTACTTC,CASSQGGGPTYEQYF
TRBJ1-2,TRBV5-4,NA,NA,TGTGCCAGCAGCTTAGGAAATACAGAGAACTATGGCTACACCTTC,CASSLGNTENYGYTF
TRBJ2-7,TRBV10-1,NA,NA,TGCGCCAGCAGTGAGGTCCTCTCCTACGAGCAGTACTTC,CASSEVLSYEQYF
TRBJ1-5,TRBV27,NA,NA,TGTGCCAGCAGTTTTAGGGGGGGGATTCAGCCCCAGCATTTT,CASSFRGGIQPQHF
TRBJ2-7,TRBV5-1,NA,NA,TGCGCCAGCAGCCTTACAGGGACGGCGTCCTACGAGCAGTACTTC,CASSLTGTASYEQYF
TRBJ2-5,TRBV15,NA,NA,TGTGCCACCCGGGATTGGGGCCAAGAGACCCAGTACTTC,CATRDWGQETQYF
TRBJ1-5,TRBV28,TRBD1,NA,TGTGCCAGCAGTTTACGCCGTTGGGTACAGGGGAATCAGCCCCAGCATTTT,CASSLRRWVQGNQPQHF
TRBJ1-6,TRBV5-1,TRBD1,few,TGCGCCAGCAGCTTGACAGGGGCCAATTCACCCCTCCACTTT,CASSLTGANSPLHF
TRBJ2-3,TRBV5-1,TRBD1,few,TGCGCCAGCAGCCTGGGACAGGAGGCAGATACGCAGTATTTT,CASSLGQEADTQYF
TRBJ1-1,TRBV18,TRBD1,NA,TGTGCCAGCTCACCACCGGGACAGTTAACCACTGAAGCTTTCTTT,CASSPPGQLTTEAFF
TRBJ2-2,TRBV7-6,NA,NA,TGTGCCAGCAGCTTGAGTAGCCCCGGGGAGCTGTTTTTT,CASSLSSPGELFF
TRBJ2-7,TRBV5-1,NA,NA,TGCGCCAGCAGCCCACCCGGGACTGGAAGCTCCTACGAGCAGTACTTC,CASSPPGTGSSYEQYF
TRBJ2-2,TRBV29-1,TRBD1,NA,TGCAGCGTTGAACAGGGGGCGAACGGGGAGCTGTTTTTT,CSVEQGANGELFF
TRBJ1-5,TRBV4-1,NA,NA,TGCGCCAGCAGCCAAGCACATAGCAATCAGCCCCAGCATTTT,CASSQAHSNQPQHF
TRBJ2-2,TRBV19,NA,NA,TGTGCCAGTAGTATCCAGGGCTACACCGGGGAGCTGTTTTTT,CASSIQGYTGELFF
TRBJ1-5,TRBV2,NA,once,TGTGCCAGCAGTGAAGCCGGGGGATACAATAGCAATCAGCCCCAGCATTTT,CASSEAGGYNSNQPQHF
TRBJ2-3,TRBV5-1,TRBD2,few,TGCGCCAGCAGCCCCGGACTAGCGGCGTCCCGGGGAGATACGCAGTATTTT,CASSPGLAASRGDTQYF
TRBJ1-5,TRBV2,NA,once,TGTGCCAGCAGTGCTCAGGGCCTCAATCAGCCCCAGCATTTT,CASSAQGLNQPQHF
TRBJ1-1,TRBV5-1,NA,NA,TGCGCCAGCAGCTTGGCCCCGGACAGCAACACTGAAGCTTTCTTT,CASSLAPDSNTEAFF
TRBJ2-3,TRBV6-5,TRBD1,once,TGTGCCAGCAGTATGGGACAGGGTGGCACAGATACGCAGTATTTT,CASSMGQGGTDTQYF
TRBJ2-2,TRBV4-3,NA,NA,TGCGCCAGCAGTTCCGGGCCCATTGCCGGGGAGCTGCTTTTT,CASSSGPIAGELLF
TRBJ1-1,TRBV6-5,NA,NA,TGTGCCAGCATGCCAGTCATGAACACTGAAGCTTTCTTT,CASMPVMNTEAFF
TRBJ2-3,TRBV28,TRBD1,NA,TGTGCCAGCAGTCCCCGCGGCACGGGACAGGGTGGAGATACGCAGTATTTT,CASSPRGTGQGGDTQYF